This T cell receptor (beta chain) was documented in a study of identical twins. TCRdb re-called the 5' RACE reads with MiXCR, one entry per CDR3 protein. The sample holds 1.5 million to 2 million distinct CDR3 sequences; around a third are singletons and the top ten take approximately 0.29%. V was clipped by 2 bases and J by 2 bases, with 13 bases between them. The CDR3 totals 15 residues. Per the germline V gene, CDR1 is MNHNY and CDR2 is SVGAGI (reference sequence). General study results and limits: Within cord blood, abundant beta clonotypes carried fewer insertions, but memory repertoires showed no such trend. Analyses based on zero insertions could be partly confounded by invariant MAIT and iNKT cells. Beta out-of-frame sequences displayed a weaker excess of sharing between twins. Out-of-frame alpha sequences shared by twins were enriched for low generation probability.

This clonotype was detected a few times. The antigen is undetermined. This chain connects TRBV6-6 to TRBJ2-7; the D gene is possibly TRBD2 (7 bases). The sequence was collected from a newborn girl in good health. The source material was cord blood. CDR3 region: CASSYDGGQTYEQYF. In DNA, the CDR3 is TGTGCCAGCAGTTACGACGGGGGGCAGACCTACGAGCAGTACTTC.